This T cell receptor (beta chain) was captured in a study of control samples from healthy donors and cancer patients. Germline values: CDR1 WNHNN, CDR2 SYGVQD (reference sequence). The CDR3 has 12 amino acids. Trimming shortened V by 6 bases and J by 5 bases, and 10 bases separated the two germline ends. The protocol was immunoSEQ multiplex PCR, while the TCRdb copy is restricted to in-frame clones and leaves out a portion. The repertoire has roughly 100,000 clones, approximately 86% of them found once; the top ten carry 0.95% to 1.5%. The chain is built from TRBV10-1 and TRBJ1-2; D is ambiguous. The sequence derives from a woman in her forties or fifties in good health. Sequenced sample: blood. CDR3 sequence: CASSVLAYGYTF. In nucleotides, the CDR3 is TGCGCCAGCAGCGTGCTAGCTTATGGCTACACCTTC.